This T cell receptor beta chain is from a study of cytomegalovirus exposure and HLA in healthy donors. Study summary: Both the roughly 120 validation repertoires and the 666 first-cohort repertoires used the same platform, as reported by a later analysis.

The CDR3 extends over 17 amino acids. Here immunoSEQ multiplex PCR was the method, and the copy in TCRdb shows in-frame clones only, minus some. The table shows some 130,000 clones, with around 93% occurring only once. The sequencing sample was made of PBMCs. The TCR comes from a man between 18 and 29 years old in good health and CMV-seropositive. The rearrangement links TRBV21-1 to TRBJ2-7; the D call TRBD1 from the table was never checked on the DNA. TRBV21-1 is a documented pseudogene. CDR3 coding DNA: TGTGCCAGCAGCAACGAACCGGGACAGGGGGCTTGCTACGAGCAGTACTTC. Translated: CASSNEPGQGACYEQYF.